The clone carrying this T cell receptor beta chain was observed many times. The data derive from a study of blood T cells in healthy people across ages. The second PCR ran about 6 to 12 cycles with a sample-barcoded 5' primer and J-beta primers. Each cDNA molecule, via a template-switch adaptor with 12 random nucleotides, was tagged. Each CDR3 protein is one row after TCRdb ran MiXCR on the 5' RACE reads. This sample has around 1,000,000 distinct CDR3 sequences; less than 25% occur once, and the top ten carry less than 0.85%. Germline V gene sequence: CDR1 SEHNR, CDR2 FQNEAQ (reference sequence). Trimming pared 5 bases from V and 2 bases from J, leaving 12 bases between. The CDR3 has 14 amino acids. Healthy Russian Caucasian donors spanned ages 6 to 90 years. Isolated PBMCs totaled at least 6 million in each sample. The sample was also linked to a second study, of T cells of mothers and their children. Per that study: No T cell clones of persistent microchimeric origin were detected.

V usage is TRBV7-9 and J usage is TRBJ2-5; D call uncertain. The source is a girl aged 2 to 10 in good health. The sequenced sample consisted of blood. CDR3: CASSPPVEQETQYF. The CDR3 bases are TGTGCCAGCAGCCCCCCAGTGGAGCAAGAGACCCAGTACTTC.